The TCR beta chain under discussion was sequenced for a study of T cell responses to AZD1222 COVID-19 vaccine. Profiling relied on immunoSEQ multiplex PCR, and the TCRdb table lists in-frame clones only, not all of them. Of roughly 80,000 clones in the sample, about nine tenths are singletons; the top ten hold 4.5%. The germline V gene encodes CDR1 MNHEY and CDR2 SVGAGI. This CDR3 spans 14 amino acids. Trimming cost V 2 bases and J 1 base, with 8 bases left between them. Sequencing used peripheral blood, obtained on day 0 of MenACWY control vaccination. The chain links TRBV6-5 to TRBJ2-5; D not resolved. The receptor was derived from an adult in good health. CDR3 region: CASSYGGGQETQYF. The CDR3 DNA sequence: TGTGCCAGCAGTTACGGTGGCGGCCAAGAGACCCAGTACTTC.